The present T cell receptor (beta chain) was sequenced within a study of T cells in Graves' hyperthyroidism and ophthalmopathy. Ophthalmopathy cases scored 3 or more on the Clinical Activity Score and 4 or more on NOSPECS grade, with duration below 3 months. Uncontrolled infections, other autoimmune diseases, pregnancy or lactation led to exclusion of patients. This clonotype showed up many times. Its antigen is unknown. The junction departs from the called germline gene at one end, perhaps through a read error. The CDR3 extends over 15 amino acids. The germline V gene encodes CDR1 SGHRS and CDR2 YFSETQ. Using RNA transcripts as the source, TCR beta CDR3 regions were amplified. TCR CDR3 underwent first-round RT-PCR with the HTBI primer set. Each CDR3 protein is one row after TCRdb ran MiXCR on the multiplex PCR reads. The table records about 300,000 distinct CDR3 sequences, roughly 20% of them present only once.

General study findings and limits: Clonotypes that were expanded in thyroid above 0.001 mostly appeared in blood too.

Sequenced: blood. This chain joins TRBV5-1 and TRBJ1-4; D uncertain. This sequence was found in a man aged 45 to 65 with Graves' ophthalmopathy. In nucleotides, the CDR3 is TGCGCCAGCAGCTCCGGAGGCAGCTTTAATGAAAAACTATTTTTT. Translation gives CASSSGGSFNEKLFF.